The 22 T cell receptor beta chains presented below share a single source sample, sequenced in a study of blood T cell repertoires in COVID-19. Using immunoSEQ multiplex PCR, the repertoire was profiled, and TCRdb retains in-frame clones only, with some absent. The data contain over 110,000 clones, 84% of them singletons. Sample: PBMCs or T cells enriched from blood (not recorded which). These receptors all stem from a man aged 50 or older in a cohort exposed to, infected with or recovered from COVID-19 (not recorded which).

CDR3 sequence (DNA): TGTGCCAGCAGTGAGGGGCAGGGTGAGACTGAAGCTTTCTTT. It translates to CASSEGQGETEAFF. The chain employs TRBV6-4 and TRBJ1-1, with D possibly being TRBD1 (5 bases). V was clipped by 3 bases and J by 5 bases, with 13 bases between them. The CDR3 has 14 amino acids. From germline, CDR1 is MRHNA and CDR2 SNTAGT.

There are a few counts of this clone. This rearrangement joins TRBV28 to TRBJ2-7; 7 bases agree with TRBD2. CDR3 length equals 15 residues. Germline assignment: CDR1 MDHEN and CDR2 SYDVKM. Trimming removed 3 bases from V and 0 bases from J; junction bases left unmatched: 5. CDR3 nucleotide sequence: TGTGCCAGCAGTTTGACGGGGGGATTCTCCTACGAGCAGTACTTC. Translated, it gives CASSLTGGFSYEQYF.

The V gene is TRBV5-1, the J gene TRBJ1-2; possibly TRBD1 for D (5 bases). The CDR3 is 13 amino acids. The germline V gene has CDR1 SGHRS and CDR2 YFSETQ. Trimming took off 4 bases at V and 6 bases at J, with 13 bases between the two ends. CDR3 sequence reads: CASSQLTANGYTF. The CDR3 DNA is TGCGCCAGCAGCCAACTGACAGCGAATGGCTACACCTTC.

A single count supports this clone. The chain is built from TRBV9 and TRBJ2-2; D unclear. CDR1 SGDLS and CDR2 YYNGEE come from the germline V gene. This CDR3 region has 15 residues. V was pared by 3 bases and J by 6 bases, with 15 bases between. CDR3 amino acids: CASSGTTLGSGELFF. The CDR3 DNA is TGTGCCAGCAGCGGTACTACCTTGGGTTCCGGGGAGCTGTTTTTT.

Ten or more counts support this clone. The same CDR3 arises from other DNA sequences in this sample as well. The chain combines TRBV28 with TRBJ2-7; D may be TRBD1 (5 bases). This CDR3 has 12 residues. Trimming took off 6 bases at V and 4 bases at J, with 10 bases between the two ends. The germline V gene encodes CDR1 MDHEN and CDR2 SYDVKM. Here the CDR3 DNA reads TGTGCCAGCAGGGGGCTGGTGTACGAGCAGTACTTC. Its translation is CASRGLVYEQYF.

The chain recombines TRBV6-5 with TRBJ2-3, with D unresolved. The CDR3 has 13 amino acids. Germline assignment: CDR1 MNHEY and CDR2 SVGAGI. Trimming removed 6 bases at V and 4 bases at J, with 11 bases between. The CDR3 coding sequence is TGTGCCAGCAGACCATACGGTCCAGATACGCAGTATTTT. It specifies CASRPYGPDTQYF.

This chain links TRBV6-2 or TRBV6-3 with TRBJ1-5; D call uncertain. In germline, CDR1 is MNHEY, CDR2 SVGEGT. V lost 4 bases and J 0 bases, leaving 19 bases between the germline ends. The CDR3 sequence is 18 residues long. This chain's CDR3 is CASSLTGNFFNSNQPQHF. As DNA, the CDR3 is TGTGCCAGCAGTTTGACCGGGAACTTTTTTAATAGCAATCAGCCCCAGCATTTT.

This chain connects TRBV7-9 to TRBJ1-1; 7 bases line up with TRBD1. CDR3 length equals 14 residues. V lost 7 bases to trimming and J lost 1 base; unmatched junction nucleotides: 6. Per the germline V gene, CDR1 is SEHNR and CDR2 is FQNEAQ (reference sequence). CDR3 sequence reads: CASILQGPNTEAFF. CDR3 coding DNA: TGTGCCAGCATATTACAGGGGCCGAACACTGAAGCTTTCTTT.

This clone has a single count. This sequence joins TRBV10-3 and TRBJ1-2; 9 bases agree with TRBD1. Germline CDR1 is ENHRY and CDR2 is SYGVKD. J gave up 6 bases and V 1 base, and 3 bases lay outside the gene matches. The CDR3 contains 14 residues. The CDR3: CAISEYRGPNGYTF. CDR3 nucleotides: TGTGCCATCAGTGAGTACAGGGGGCCAAATGGCTACACCTTC.

CDR3 residues: CASSPGGGNYGYTF. The CDR3 DNA reads TGTGCCAGCTCACCAGGTGGAGGGAACTATGGCTACACCTTC. The gene calls are TRBV18 and TRBJ1-2, with D hard to call. The CDR3 extends over 14 amino acids. Germline assignment: CDR1 KGHSH and CDR2 LQKENI. Trimming stripped 2 bases from V and 2 bases from J, with 9 bases between.

The genes are TRBV28 and TRBJ2-3; D is perhaps TRBD2 (6 bases). Germline V CDR1 and CDR2: MDHEN, SYDVKM. V was pared by 5 bases and J by 6 bases, with 18 bases between. This CDR3 comprises 15 residues. CDR3 sequence: CASSPTEGRFDTQYF. DNA of the CDR3: TGTGCCAGCAGTCCCACGGAGGGGAGGTTCGATACGCAGTATTTT.

This clone occurred a few times. This chain connects TRBV7-2 to TRBJ2-7; D is undetermined. Germline V CDR1 and CDR2: SGHTA, FQGNSA. This CDR3 spans 13 amino acids. V lost 2 bases to trimming and J lost 3 bases, with 8 bases between them. CDR3 nucleotide sequence: TGTGCCAGCAGCTTATTCCCCAACTACGAGCAGTACTTC. This gives the protein CASSLFPNYEQYF.

The gene calls are TRBV6-2 or TRBV6-3 and TRBJ2-1; D might be TRBD2 (5 bases). V gave up 2 bases and J gave up 12 bases, with 8 bases separating them. CDR1 MNHEY and CDR2 SVGEGT come from the germline V gene. This CDR3 spans 11 amino acids. The CDR3 DNA sequence: TGTGCCAGCAGTTACGACGGAGGGCAGTTCTTC. It yields the protein CASSYDGGQFF.

The chain uses TRBV5-1 and TRBJ2-7; the match to TRBD1 covers 7 bases. Trimming at V came to 3 bases and at J to 6 bases, leaving 9 bases not matched to a gene. CDR3 length: 14 residues. Germline assignment: CDR1 SGHRS and CDR2 YFSETQ. This CDR3 reads CASSSDRDRGEQYF. The CDR3, as DNA: TGCGCCAGCAGCTCGGACCGGGACAGAGGCGAGCAGTACTTC.

The V call is TRBV30, the J call TRBJ1-1; D gene uncertain. The CDR3 is 12 residues long. Trimming cost V 0 bases and J 3 bases, with 5 bases left between them. Germline V gene data show CDR1 as GTSNPN and CDR2 as SVGIG (reference sequence). CDR3 sequence (DNA): TGTGCCTGGAGTGTACTAGACACTGAAGCTTTCTTT. Amino acids: CAWSVLDTEAFF. Full variable domain (remainder filled in from reference TRBV30 and TRBJ1-1): SQTIHQWPATLVQPVGSPLSLECTVEGTSNPNLYWYRQAAGRGLQLLFYSVGIGQISSEVPQNLSASRPQDRQFILSSKKLLLSDSGFYLCAWSVLDTEAFFGQGTRLTVV.

In this sample, this clone turned up once. This chain uses TRBV11-2 with TRBJ2-2; 10 bases are shared with TRBD2. The length of the CDR3 is 18 residues. Germline V gene data show CDR1 as SGHAT and CDR2 as FQNNGV. The V gene end was trimmed by 2 bases and the J gene end by 0 bases; junction bases not matched to a gene: 6. DNA of the CDR3: TGTGCCAGCAGCTTAAGACTAGCGGGTTCCGCGAACACCGGGGAGCTGTTTTTT. Its translation: CASSLRLAGSANTGELFF.

This CDR3 reads CASSDSDRGGYGYTF. The CDR3 DNA is TGTGCCAGCAGTGACTCGGACAGGGGTGGCTATGGCTACACCTTC. This chain joins TRBV6-4 and TRBJ1-2, with TRBD1 matching 9 bases. This CDR3 region has 15 residues. Germline lookup yields CDR1 MRHNA and CDR2 SNTAGT. The ends lost 0 bases at V and 4 bases at J; junction bases unmatched: 3.

The V call is TRBV12-3 or TRBV12-4, the J call TRBJ2-5; D is unresolved. The length of the CDR3 is 11 residues. Trimming removed 5 bases at V and 4 bases at J, with 5 bases between. The CDR3 region is CASSSLETQYF. In DNA form, the CDR3 reads TGTGCCAGCAGTAGCTTAGAGACCCAGTACTTC.

The rearrangement uses TRBV5-6 and TRBJ1-2; TRBD1 agrees at 8 bases. There are 14 residues in the CDR3. Trimming cost V 3 bases and J 4 bases; bases outside gene matches: 5. The germline V gene has CDR1 SGHDT and CDR2 YYEEEE. CDR3 amino acids: CASSYGQGPYGYTF. The CDR3 coding sequence is TGTGCCAGCAGCTACGGACAGGGACCCTATGGCTACACCTTC.

This clone was seen only a few times. The chain links TRBV3-1 (or the pseudogene TRBV3-2) to TRBJ1-2, with 9 bases that match TRBD1. V shed 6 bases and J 1 base; nucleotides not matched to a gene: 3. This CDR3 has 14 residues. The germline CDR1 and CDR2 sequences are LGHDT and YNNKEL (reference sequence). The CDR3 is CASRPTGGNYGYTF. The CDR3 coding sequence is TGTGCCAGCAGACCGACAGGGGGTAACTATGGCTACACCTTC.

This rearrangement joins TRBV7-3 to TRBJ2-1; 7 bases line up with TRBD2. V lost 0 bases and J lost 5; bases outside the gene matches: 10. The CDR3 runs 17 residues. The V gene's germline CDR1 is SGHTA and CDR2 FQGTGA. In DNA form, the CDR3 reads TGTGCCAGCAGCTTAACAGGGGTTAGCGGGCTACACAATGAGCAGTTCTTC. Encoded protein: CASSLTGVSGLHNEQFF.

The V and J genes are TRBV18 and TRBJ1-5; the D gene is possibly TRBD1 (6 bases). The germline V gene encodes CDR1 KGHSH and CDR2 LQKENI. The CDR3 consists of 14 residues. V was trimmed by 3 bases and J by 7 bases, leaving 13 bases between them. CDR3: CASSPDTGGQPQHF. CDR3 coding DNA: TGTGCCAGCTCACCCGATACGGGGGGCCAGCCCCAGCATTTT.